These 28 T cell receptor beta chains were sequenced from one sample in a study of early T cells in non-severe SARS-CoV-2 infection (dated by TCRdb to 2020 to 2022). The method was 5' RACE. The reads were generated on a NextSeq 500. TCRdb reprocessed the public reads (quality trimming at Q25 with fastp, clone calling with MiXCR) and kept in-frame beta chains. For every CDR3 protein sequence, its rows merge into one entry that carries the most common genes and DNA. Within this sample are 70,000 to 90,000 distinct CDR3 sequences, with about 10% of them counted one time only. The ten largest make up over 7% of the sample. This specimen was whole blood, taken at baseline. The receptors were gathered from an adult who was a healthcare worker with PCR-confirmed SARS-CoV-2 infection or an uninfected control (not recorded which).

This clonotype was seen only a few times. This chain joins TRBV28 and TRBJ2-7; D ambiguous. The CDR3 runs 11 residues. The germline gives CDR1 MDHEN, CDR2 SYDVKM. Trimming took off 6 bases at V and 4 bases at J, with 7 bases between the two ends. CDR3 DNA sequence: TGTGCCAGCAGGGGTGTTTACGAGCAGTACTTC. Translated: CASRGVYEQYF.

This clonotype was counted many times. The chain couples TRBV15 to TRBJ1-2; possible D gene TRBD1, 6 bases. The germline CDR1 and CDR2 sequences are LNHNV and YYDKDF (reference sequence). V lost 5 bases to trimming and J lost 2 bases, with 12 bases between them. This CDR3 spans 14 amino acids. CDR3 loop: CATSRAGENYGYTF. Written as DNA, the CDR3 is TGTGCCACCAGCCGCGCAGGGGAAAACTATGGCTACACCTTC.

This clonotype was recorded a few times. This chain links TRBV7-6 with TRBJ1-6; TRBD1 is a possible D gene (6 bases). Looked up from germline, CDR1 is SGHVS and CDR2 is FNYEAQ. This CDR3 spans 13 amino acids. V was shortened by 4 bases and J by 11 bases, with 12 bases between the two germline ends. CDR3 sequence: CASSSGDQAPLHF. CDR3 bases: TGTGCCAGCAGCTCAGGGGATCAGGCACCCCTCCACTTT.

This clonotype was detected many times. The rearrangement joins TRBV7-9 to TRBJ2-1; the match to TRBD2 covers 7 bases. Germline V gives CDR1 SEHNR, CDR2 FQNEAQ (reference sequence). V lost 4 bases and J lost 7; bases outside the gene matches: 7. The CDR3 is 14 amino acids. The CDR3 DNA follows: TGTGCCAGCAGCTCCCCGGGAGGATCGAATGAGCAGTTCTTC. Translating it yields CASSSPGGSNEQFF.

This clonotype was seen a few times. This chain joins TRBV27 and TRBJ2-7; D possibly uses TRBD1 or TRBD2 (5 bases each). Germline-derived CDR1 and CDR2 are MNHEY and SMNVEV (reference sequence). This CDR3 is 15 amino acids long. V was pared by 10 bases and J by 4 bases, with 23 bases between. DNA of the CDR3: TGTGCCACGGGACCGGTCGGAACTAGGGCTTACGAGCAGTACTTC. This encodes CATGPVGTRAYEQYF.

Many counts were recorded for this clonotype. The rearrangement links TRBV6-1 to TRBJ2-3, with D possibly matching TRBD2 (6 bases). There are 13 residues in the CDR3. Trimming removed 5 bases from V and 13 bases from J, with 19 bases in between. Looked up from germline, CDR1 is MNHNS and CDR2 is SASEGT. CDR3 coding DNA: TGTGCCAGCAGTCGTACGTGGGACGGGGGAAAGTATTTT. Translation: CASSRTWDGGKYF.

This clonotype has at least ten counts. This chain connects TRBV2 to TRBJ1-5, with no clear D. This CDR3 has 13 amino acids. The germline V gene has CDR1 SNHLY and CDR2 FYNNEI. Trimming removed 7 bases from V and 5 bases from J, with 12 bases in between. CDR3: CASKRAQDQPQHF. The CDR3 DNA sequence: TGTGCCAGCAAACGGGCGCAGGATCAGCCCCAGCATTTT. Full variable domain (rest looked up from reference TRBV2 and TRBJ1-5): EPEVTQTPSHQVTQMGQEVILRCVPISNHLYFYWYRQILGQKVEFLVSFYNNEISEKSEIFDDQFSVERPDGSNFTLKIRSTKLEDSAMYFCASKRAQDQPQHFGDGTRLSIL.

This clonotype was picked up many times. In DNA form, the CDR3 reads TGTGCCAGCAGCTCTTTCAAGGGGGCTGGGTACAATGAGCAGTTCTTC. Translating it yields CASSSFKGAGYNEQFF. V usage is TRBV7-9 and J usage is TRBJ2-1; TRBD1 aligns across 7 bases. V dropped 4 bases and J dropped 4; count of bases not matched to a gene: 10. This CDR3 region has 16 residues. Per the germline V gene, CDR1 is SEHNR and CDR2 is FQNEAQ (reference sequence).

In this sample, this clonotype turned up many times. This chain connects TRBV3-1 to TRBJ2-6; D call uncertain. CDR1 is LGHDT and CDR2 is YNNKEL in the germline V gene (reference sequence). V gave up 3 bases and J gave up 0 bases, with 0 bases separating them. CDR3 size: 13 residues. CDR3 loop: CASSHSGANVLTF. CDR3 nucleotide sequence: TGTGCCAGCAGCCACTCTGGGGCCAACGTCCTGACTTTC.

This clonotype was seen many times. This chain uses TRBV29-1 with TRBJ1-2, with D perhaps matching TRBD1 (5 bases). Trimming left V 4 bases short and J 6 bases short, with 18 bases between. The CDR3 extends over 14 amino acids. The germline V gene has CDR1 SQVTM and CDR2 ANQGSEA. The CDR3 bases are TGCAGCGTTGTTCGTGGGGACCCTAGGAATGGCTACACCTTC. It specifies CSVVRGDPRNGYTF. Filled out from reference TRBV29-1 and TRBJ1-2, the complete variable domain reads SAVISQKPSRDICQRGTSLTIQCQVDSQVTMMFWYRQQPGQSLTLIATANQGSEATYESGFVIDKFPISRPNLTFSTLTVSNMSPEDSSIYLCSVVRGDPRNGYTFGSGTRLTVV.

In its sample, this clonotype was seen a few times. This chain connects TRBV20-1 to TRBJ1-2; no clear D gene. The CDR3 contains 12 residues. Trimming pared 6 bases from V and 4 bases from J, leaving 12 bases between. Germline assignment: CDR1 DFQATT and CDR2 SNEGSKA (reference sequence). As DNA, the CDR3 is TGCAGTGCAGGGAAAGGCCCCTATGGCTACACCTTC. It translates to CSAGKGPYGYTF.

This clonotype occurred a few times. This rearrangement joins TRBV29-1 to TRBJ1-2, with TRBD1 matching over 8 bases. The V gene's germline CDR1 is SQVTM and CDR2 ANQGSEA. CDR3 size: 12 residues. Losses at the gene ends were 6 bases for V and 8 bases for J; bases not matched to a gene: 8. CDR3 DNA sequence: TGCAGCGTGTCCGAGACAGGGGAAGGCTACACCTTC. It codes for CSVSETGEGYTF.

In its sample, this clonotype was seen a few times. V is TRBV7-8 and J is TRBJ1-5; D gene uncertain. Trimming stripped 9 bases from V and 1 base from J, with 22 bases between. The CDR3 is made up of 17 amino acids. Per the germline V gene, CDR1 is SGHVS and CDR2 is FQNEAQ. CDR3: CASSQAADRRSNQPQHF. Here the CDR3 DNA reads TGTGCCAGTAGCCAGGCGGCCGACCGTAGAAGCAATCAGCCCCAGCATTTT.

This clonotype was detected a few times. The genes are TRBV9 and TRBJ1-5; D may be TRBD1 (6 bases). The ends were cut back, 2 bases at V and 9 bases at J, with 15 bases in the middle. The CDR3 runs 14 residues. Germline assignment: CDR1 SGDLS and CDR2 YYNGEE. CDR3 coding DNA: TGTGCCAGCAGCGTTCAACCAACGACAGGGCCCCAGCATTTT. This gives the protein CASSVQPTTGPQHF.

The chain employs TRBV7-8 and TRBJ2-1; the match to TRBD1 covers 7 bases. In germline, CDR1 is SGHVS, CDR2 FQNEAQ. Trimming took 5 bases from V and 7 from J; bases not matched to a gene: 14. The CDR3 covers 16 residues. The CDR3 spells CASSGLRQGPRNEQFF. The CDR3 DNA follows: TGTGCCAGCAGCGGCCTTAGACAGGGACCGCGGAATGAGCAGTTCTTC.

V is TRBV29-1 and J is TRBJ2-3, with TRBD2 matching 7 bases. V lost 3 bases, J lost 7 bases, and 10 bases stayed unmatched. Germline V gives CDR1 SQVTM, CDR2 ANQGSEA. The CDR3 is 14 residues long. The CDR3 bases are TGCAGCGTTGATCCGGGGGGTATTAGCAATACGCAGTATTTT. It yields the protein CSVDPGGISNTQYF.

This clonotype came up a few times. CDR3 coding DNA: TGTGCCAGCAGCCTTAGCGGGAGGGCGGATACGCAGTATTTT. This gives the protein CASSLSGRADTQYF. The chain is built from TRBV6-5 and TRBJ2-3, with 11 bases matching TRBD2. The CDR3 extends over 14 amino acids. Losses at the gene ends were 6 bases for V and 6 bases for J; bases not matched to a gene: 5. The germline gives CDR1 MNHEY, CDR2 SVGAGI.

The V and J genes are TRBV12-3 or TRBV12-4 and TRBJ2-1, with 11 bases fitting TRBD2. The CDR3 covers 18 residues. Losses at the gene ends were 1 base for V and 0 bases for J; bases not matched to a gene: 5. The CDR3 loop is CASSLGLAGGLSYNEQFF. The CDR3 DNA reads TGTGCCAGCAGTTTAGGGCTAGCGGGAGGCCTCTCCTACAATGAGCAGTTCTTC.

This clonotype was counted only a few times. This CDR3 is CAISGVGTDTQYF. Here the CDR3 DNA reads TGTGCCATCTCGGGAGTTGGCACAGATACGCAGTATTTT. The gene calls are TRBV6-1 and TRBJ2-3; D perhaps matches TRBD2 (6 bases). The germline V and J ends were trimmed by 10 bases and 1 base, with 12 bases remaining between them. Germline lookup yields CDR1 MNHNS and CDR2 SASEGT. This CDR3 spans 13 amino acids.

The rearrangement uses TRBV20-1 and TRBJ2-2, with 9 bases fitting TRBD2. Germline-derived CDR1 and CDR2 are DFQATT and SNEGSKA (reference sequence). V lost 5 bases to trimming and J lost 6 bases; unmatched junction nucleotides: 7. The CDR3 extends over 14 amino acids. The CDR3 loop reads CSALAGVGPGELFF. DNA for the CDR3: TGCAGTGCTTTAGCGGGAGTGGGTCCCGGGGAGCTGTTTTTT.

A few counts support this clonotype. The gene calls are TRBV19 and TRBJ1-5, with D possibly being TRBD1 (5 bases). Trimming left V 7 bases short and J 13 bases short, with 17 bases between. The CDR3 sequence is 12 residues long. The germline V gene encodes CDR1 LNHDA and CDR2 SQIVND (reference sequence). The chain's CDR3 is CASTTLRGRQHF. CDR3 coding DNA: TGTGCCAGTACCACTCTTCGGGGCAGACAGCATTTT.

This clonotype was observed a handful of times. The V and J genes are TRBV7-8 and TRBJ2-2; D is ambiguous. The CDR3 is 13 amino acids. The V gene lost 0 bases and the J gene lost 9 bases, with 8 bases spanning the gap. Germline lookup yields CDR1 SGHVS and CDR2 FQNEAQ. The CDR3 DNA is TGTGCCAGCAGCTTAGCTCTGGTCCGGGAGCTGTTTTTT. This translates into CASSLALVRELFF. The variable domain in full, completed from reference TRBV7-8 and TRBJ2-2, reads GAGVSQSPRYKVAKRGQDVALRCDPISGHVSLFWYQQALGQGPEFLTYFQNEAQLDKSGLPSDRFFAERPEGSVSTLKIQRTQQEDSAVYLCASSLALVRELFFGEGSRLTVL.

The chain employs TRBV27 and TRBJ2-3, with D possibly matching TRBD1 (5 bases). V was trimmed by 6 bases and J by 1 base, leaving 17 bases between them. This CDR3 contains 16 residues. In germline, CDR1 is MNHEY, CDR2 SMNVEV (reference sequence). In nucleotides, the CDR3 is TGTGCCAGCAGGGGGCTCCCAGGATTGCGCACAGATACGCAGTATTTT. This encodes CASRGLPGLRTDTQYF.

CDR3 residues: CASSLVPLGGIAEAFF. For the CDR3, the DNA is TGTGCCAGCAGCTTAGTCCCGTTGGGGGGGATAGCTGAAGCTTTCTTT. This sequence joins TRBV7-3 and TRBJ1-1, with D tentatively TRBD1 (5 bases). The V end was cut by 2 bases, the J end by 6 bases, with 19 bases between. The CDR3 loop spans 16 amino acids. CDR1 is SGHTA, CDR2 FQGTGA, per germline.

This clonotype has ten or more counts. CDR3 loop: CASNPSTNEKLFF. The CDR3 DNA is TGTGCCAGTAACCCTTCAACTAATGAAAAACTGTTTTTT. The V and J genes are TRBV19 and TRBJ1-4; D is undetermined. Germline V CDR1 and CDR2: LNHDA, SQIVND (reference sequence). V was pared by 7 bases and J by 0 bases, with 6 bases between. CDR3 length: 13 amino acids.

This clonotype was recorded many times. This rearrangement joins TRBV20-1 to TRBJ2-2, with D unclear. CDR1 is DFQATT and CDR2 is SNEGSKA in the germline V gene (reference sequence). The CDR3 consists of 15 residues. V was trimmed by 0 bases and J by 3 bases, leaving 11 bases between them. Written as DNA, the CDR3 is TGCAGTGCTAGAGAGGGGTCAGGCGACACCGGGGAGCTGTTTTTT. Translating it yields CSAREGSGDTGELFF.

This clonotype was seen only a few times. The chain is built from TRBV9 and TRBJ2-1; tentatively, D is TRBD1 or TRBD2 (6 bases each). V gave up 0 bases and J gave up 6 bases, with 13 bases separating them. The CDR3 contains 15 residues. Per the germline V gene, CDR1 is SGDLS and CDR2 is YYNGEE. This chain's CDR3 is CASSVGTVGGNEQFF. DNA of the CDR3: TGTGCCAGCAGCGTAGGGACAGTCGGGGGCAATGAGCAGTTCTTC. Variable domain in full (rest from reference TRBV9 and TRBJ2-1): DSGVTQTPKHLITATGQRVTLRCSPRSGDLSVYWYQQSLDQGLQFLIQYYNGEERAKGNILERFSAQQFPDLHSELNLSSLELGDSALYFCASSVGTVGGNEQFFGPGTRLTVL.

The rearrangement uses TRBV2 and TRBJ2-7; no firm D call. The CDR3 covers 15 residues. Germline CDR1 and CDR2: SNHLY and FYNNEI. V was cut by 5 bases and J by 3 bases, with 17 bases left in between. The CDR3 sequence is CASSSQQPGDYEQYF. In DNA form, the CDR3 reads TGTGCCAGCAGTTCCCAACAGCCTGGGGACTACGAGCAGTACTTC.